In its sample, the clone carrying this TCR beta chain was seen once. Antigen specificity is unknown. 60 Vbeta and 13 Jbeta primers were used in PCR. Authors' processing steps: A follow-up analysis tallied 73 million or so unique TCR beta chains, approximately 10 million shared. Profiled with immunoSEQ multiplex PCR; TCRdb holds only in-frame clones, not every one. D and trimming come from the DNA, and the V and J calls and clone size come from that table. The repertoire holds around 150,000 clones, with over 70% as singletons. The data originate from a study of cytomegalovirus exposure and HLA in healthy donors. Study-level findings and limits: The authors confirmed in vitro that a few CMV-associated chains were specific for CMV antigens.

This CDR3 contains 12 residues. Looked up from germline, CDR1 is LNHDA and CDR2 is SQIVND (reference sequence). The V and J ends lost 5 bases and 6 bases respectively, with 10 bases between them. The chain has TRBV19 and TRBJ1-2, with D unclear. The TCR comes from a woman aged 45-65 years in good health and CMV-seropositive. Sequencing used PBMCs. The DNA of the CDR3 is TGTGCCAGTAGTTTGAGGTTTGATGGCTACACCTTC. Its translation is CASSLRFDGYTF.